This T cell receptor (beta chain) comes out of a study of blood T cell repertoires in COVID-19. Overall study: Two negative PCRs, clearance, or symptom resolution had been documented for recovered Cohort 3 donors. From T cells, B-cell-depleted T cells, or PBMCs came the material, which was cDNA or gDNA.

Assay used: immunoSEQ multiplex PCR; TCRdb lists only in-frame clones, some missing. The sample carries about 170,000 clones, around 80% recorded once. The age range of participants was about 18 to 100 years, with residence in roughly 25 US areas. Sample: PBMCs or T cells enriched from blood (not recorded which). The receptor comes from a woman aged 70-85 years in a cohort exposed to, infected with or recovered from COVID-19 (not recorded which).

The CDR3 coding sequence is TGTGCCAGCAGCTTCCTCGGGGGTGGGGAGACCCAGTACTTC. Its protein is CASSFLGGGETQYF. The V gene is TRBV7-3, the J gene TRBJ2-5, with D possibly TRBD2 on 6 matching bases. CDR1 is SGHTA and CDR2 is FQGTGA in the germline V gene. The CDR3 totals 14 residues. V was clipped by 3 bases and J by 5 bases, with 13 bases between them.